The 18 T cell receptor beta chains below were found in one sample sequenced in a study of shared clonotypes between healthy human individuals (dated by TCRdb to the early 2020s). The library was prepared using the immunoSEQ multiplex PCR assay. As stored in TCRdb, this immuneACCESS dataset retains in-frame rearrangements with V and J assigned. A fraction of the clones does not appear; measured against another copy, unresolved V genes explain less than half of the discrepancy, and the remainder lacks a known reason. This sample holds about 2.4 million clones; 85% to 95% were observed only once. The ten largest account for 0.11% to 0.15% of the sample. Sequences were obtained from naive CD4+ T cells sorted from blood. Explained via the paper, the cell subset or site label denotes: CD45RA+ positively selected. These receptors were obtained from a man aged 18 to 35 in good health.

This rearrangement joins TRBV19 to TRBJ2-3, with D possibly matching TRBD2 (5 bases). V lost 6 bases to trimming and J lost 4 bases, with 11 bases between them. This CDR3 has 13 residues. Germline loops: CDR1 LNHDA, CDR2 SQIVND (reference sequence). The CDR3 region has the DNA TGTGCCAGTAGGTCCGCGGGCGCAGATACGCAGTATTTT. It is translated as CASRSAGADTQYF.

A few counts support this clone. The CDR3 region is CASSLTGTAFF. The CDR3 DNA is TGTGCCAGTAGCCTTACAGGGACGGCTTTCTTT. The V and J genes are TRBV19 and TRBJ1-1; tentatively, D is TRBD1 (6 bases). Trimming shortened V by 6 bases and J by 11 bases, and 13 bases separated the two germline ends. The CDR3 spans 11 residues. The V gene's germline CDR1 is LNHDA and CDR2 SQIVND (reference sequence).

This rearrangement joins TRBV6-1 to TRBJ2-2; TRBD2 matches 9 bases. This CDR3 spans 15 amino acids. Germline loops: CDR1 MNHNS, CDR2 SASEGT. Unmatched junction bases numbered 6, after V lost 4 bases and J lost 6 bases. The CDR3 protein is CASSARGLAPGELFF. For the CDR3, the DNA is TGTGCCAGCAGTGCCCGCGGACTAGCGCCCGGGGAGCTGTTTTTT.

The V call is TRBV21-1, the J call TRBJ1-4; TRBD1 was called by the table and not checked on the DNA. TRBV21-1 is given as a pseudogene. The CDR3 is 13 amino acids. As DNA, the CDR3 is TGTGCCAGCGACCACAGTAGAAATGAAAAACTGTTTTTT. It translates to CASDHSRNEKLFF.

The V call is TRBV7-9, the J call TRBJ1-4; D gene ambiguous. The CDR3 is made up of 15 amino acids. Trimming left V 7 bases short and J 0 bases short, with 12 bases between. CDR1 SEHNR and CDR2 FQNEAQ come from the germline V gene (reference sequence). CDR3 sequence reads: CASTGPAATNEKLFF. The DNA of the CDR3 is TGTGCCAGCACCGGGCCAGCTGCAACTAATGAAAAACTGTTTTTT.

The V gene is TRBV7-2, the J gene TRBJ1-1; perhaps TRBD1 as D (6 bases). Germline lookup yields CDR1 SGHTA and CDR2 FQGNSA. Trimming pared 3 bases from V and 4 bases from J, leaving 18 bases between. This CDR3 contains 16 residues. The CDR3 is CASSFGTPYTRTEAFF. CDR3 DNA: TGTGCCAGCAGCTTCGGGACACCGTATACCCGCACTGAAGCTTTCTTT.

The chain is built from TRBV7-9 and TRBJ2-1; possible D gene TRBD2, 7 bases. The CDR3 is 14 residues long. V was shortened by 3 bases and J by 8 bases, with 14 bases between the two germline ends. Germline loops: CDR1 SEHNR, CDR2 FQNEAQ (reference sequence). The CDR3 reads CASSFYRGGDEQFF. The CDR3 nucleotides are TGTGCCAGCAGCTTTTATAGGGGGGGAGATGAGCAGTTCTTC.

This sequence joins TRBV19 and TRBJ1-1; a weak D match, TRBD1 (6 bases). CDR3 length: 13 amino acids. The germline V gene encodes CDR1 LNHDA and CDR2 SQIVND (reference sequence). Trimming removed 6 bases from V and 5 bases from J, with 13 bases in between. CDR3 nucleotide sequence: TGTGCCAGTAGACAGGGCCAGTGGACTGAAGCTTTCTTT. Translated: CASRQGQWTEAFF.

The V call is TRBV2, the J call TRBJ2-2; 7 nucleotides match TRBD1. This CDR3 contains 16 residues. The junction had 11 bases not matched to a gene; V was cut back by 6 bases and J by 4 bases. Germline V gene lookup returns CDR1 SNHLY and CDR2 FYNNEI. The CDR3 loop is CASSRGQVSTTGELFF. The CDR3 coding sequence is TGTGCCAGCAGCCGCGGACAGGTTTCGACCACCGGGGAGCTGTTTTTT.

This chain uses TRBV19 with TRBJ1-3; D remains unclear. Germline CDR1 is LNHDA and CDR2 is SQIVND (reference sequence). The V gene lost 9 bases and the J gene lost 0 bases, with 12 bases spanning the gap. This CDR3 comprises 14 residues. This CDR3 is CASTPASSGNTIYF. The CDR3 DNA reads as TGTGCCAGCACCCCCGCATCCTCTGGAAACACCATATATTTT.

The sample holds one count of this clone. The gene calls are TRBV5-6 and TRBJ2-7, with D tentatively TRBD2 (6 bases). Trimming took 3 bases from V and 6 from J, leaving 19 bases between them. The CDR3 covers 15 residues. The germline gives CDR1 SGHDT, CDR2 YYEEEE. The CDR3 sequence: CASSWTTAGRIEQYF. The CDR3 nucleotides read TGTGCCAGCAGCTGGACTACAGCAGGGAGGATCGAGCAGTACTTC.

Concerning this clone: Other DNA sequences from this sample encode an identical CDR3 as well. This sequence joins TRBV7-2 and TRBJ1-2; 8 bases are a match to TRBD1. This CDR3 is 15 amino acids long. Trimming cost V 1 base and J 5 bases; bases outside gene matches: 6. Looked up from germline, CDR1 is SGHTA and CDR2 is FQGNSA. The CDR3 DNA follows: TGTGCCAGCAGCTTAGGGCAGGGGGCGTCGTATGGCTACACCTTC. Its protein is CASSLGQGASYGYTF.

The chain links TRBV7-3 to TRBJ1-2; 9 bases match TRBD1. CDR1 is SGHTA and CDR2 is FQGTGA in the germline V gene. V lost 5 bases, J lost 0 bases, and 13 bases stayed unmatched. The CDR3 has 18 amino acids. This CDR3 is CASSRTTRDREANYGYTF. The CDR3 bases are TGTGCCAGCAGCCGCACTACTCGGGACAGGGAAGCTAACTATGGCTACACCTTC.

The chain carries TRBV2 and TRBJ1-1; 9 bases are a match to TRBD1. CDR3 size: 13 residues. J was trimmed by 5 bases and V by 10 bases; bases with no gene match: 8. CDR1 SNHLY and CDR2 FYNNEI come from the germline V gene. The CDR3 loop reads CANHGQGRTEAFF. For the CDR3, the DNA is TGTGCCAACCACGGACAGGGGCGGACTGAAGCTTTCTTT.

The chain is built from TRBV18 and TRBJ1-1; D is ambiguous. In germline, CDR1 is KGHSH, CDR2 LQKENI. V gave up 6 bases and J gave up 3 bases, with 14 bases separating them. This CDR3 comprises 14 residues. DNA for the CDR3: TGTGCCAGCTCCCCGGGAGTCCACGACACTGAAGCTTTCTTT. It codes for CASSPGVHDTEAFF.

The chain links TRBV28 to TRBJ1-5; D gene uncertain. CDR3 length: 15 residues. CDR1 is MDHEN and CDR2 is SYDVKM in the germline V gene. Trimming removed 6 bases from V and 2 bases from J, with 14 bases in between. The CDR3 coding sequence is TGTGCCAGCAGAGTTGAGGGTAGGGGCAATCAGCCCCAGCATTTT. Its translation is CASRVEGRGNQPQHF.

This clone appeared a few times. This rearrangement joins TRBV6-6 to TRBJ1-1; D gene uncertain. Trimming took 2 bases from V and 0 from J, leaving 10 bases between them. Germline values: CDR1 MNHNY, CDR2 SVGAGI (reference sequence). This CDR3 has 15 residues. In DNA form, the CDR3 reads TGTGCCAGCAGTTACGTCGGAAACTTGAACACTGAAGCTTTCTTT. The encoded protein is CASSYVGNLNTEAFF.

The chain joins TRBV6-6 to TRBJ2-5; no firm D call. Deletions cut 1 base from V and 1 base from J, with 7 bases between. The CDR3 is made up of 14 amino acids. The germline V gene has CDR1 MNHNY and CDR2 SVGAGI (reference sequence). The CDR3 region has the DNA TGTGCCAGCAGTTACTGGGCGGCCCAAGAGACCCAGTACTTC. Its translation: CASSYWAAQETQYF.